Each of the 5 T cell receptor beta chains below was sequenced from the same sample in a study of Ad26.COV2.S vaccination and SARS-CoV-2 variants (dated by TCRdb to about 2021). The method was the immunoSEQ multiplex PCR assay. TCRdb obtained this table from immuneACCESS and retained in-frame rearrangements with V and J assigned. These tables miss some clones; where compared with another copy, unresolved V genes account for less than half of the shortfall, and the remainder is unexplained. The sample table contains roughly 270,000 clones; only one count was recorded for approximately 89% of them. The top ten hold under 4% of the sample. According to the study, the label for this sample's treatment or condition signals: over 15 received Ad26.COV2.S at low or high dose, single or two shots; about 5 received placebo; per-sample allocation not given. Repertoires of vaccine and placebo recipients were sequenced from samples collected on day 63 after the first injection.

This sample comprised peripheral blood, obtained in a trial of Ad26.COV2.S vaccine versus placebo. The receptors come from a person aged 18-60 years who received the Ad26.COV2.S COVID-19 vaccine or a placebo.

This sequence joins TRBV6-6 and TRBJ2-3; TRBD1 is a possible D gene (6 bases). The germline V and J ends were trimmed by 5 bases and 2 bases, with 17 bases remaining between them. CDR1 and CDR2 from the germline V gene are MNHNY and SVGAGI (reference sequence). This CDR3 is 16 amino acids long. The CDR3: CASSRTGTRATDTQYF. CDR3 DNA sequence: TGTGCCAGCAGTCGAACCGGGACAAGGGCCACAGATACGCAGTATTTT.

This chain connects TRBV5-1 to TRBJ2-2; no clear D gene. Germline CDR1 and CDR2: SGHRS and YFSETQ. The CDR3 sequence is 15 residues long. The germline V and J ends were trimmed by 2 bases and 0 bases, with 8 bases remaining between them. The CDR3 coding sequence is TGCGCCAGCAGCTTCGGGCGGCCGAACACCGGGGAGCTGTTTTTT. Encoded protein: CASSFGRPNTGELFF.

The rearrangement links TRBV7-8 to TRBJ2-3, with 15 bases matching TRBD2. Looked up from germline, CDR1 is SGHVS and CDR2 is FQNEAQ. The CDR3 spans 18 residues. J gave up 0 bases and V 4 bases, and 5 bases lay outside the gene matches. Written as DNA, the CDR3 is TGTGCCAGCAGCTGGACTAGCGGGAGGGACCCTAGCACAGATACGCAGTATTTT. This translates into CASSWTSGRDPSTDTQYF.

The rearrangement uses TRBV27 and TRBJ2-7; 8 positions match TRBD1. V dropped 5 bases and J dropped 1; count of bases not matched to a gene: 7. This CDR3 has 15 residues. From germline, CDR1 is MNHEY and CDR2 SMNVEV (reference sequence). The CDR3 here is CASSTSGTGSYEQYF. The CDR3 DNA follows: TGTGCCAGCAGTACCTCCGGGACAGGATCCTACGAGCAGTACTTC.

The V call is TRBV20-1, the J call TRBJ1-4; weak D call: TRBD1 (5 bases). The CDR3 is 10 amino acids. V shed 0 bases and J shed 17 bases, with 10 bases lying between them. Germline values: CDR1 DFQATT, CDR2 SNEGSKA (reference sequence). DNA for the CDR3: TGCAGTGCTAGAGATCGGGGGGACTTTTTT. It codes for CSARDRGDFF.